This paragraph covers one T cell receptor beta chain sequence. Data came from immunoSEQ multiplex PCR; TCRdb stores just in-frame clones and leaves some out. The profile shows about 580,000 clones, 95% to 98% of them singletons. The data belong to a study of shared clonotypes between healthy human individuals. The germline V gene encodes CDR1 LGHNA and CDR2 YSLEER. The V gene end was trimmed by 1 base and the J gene end by 7 bases; junction bases not matched to a gene: 3. The CDR3 runs to 14 residues. The naive CD8 subset, CD45RO-negative cells positively selected for CCR7, excluded terminally differentiated effector memory CD45RA+ cells.

This rearrangement joins TRBV4-3 to TRBJ1-5; 8 positions agree with TRBD1. The sequence was obtained from a man under 40 in good health. The sequenced sample was naive CD8+ T cells sorted from blood. CDR3 DNA: TGCGCCAGCAGCCAAGGGACAGGGCGCCAGCCCCAGCATTTT. The encoded protein is CASSQGTGRQPQHF.